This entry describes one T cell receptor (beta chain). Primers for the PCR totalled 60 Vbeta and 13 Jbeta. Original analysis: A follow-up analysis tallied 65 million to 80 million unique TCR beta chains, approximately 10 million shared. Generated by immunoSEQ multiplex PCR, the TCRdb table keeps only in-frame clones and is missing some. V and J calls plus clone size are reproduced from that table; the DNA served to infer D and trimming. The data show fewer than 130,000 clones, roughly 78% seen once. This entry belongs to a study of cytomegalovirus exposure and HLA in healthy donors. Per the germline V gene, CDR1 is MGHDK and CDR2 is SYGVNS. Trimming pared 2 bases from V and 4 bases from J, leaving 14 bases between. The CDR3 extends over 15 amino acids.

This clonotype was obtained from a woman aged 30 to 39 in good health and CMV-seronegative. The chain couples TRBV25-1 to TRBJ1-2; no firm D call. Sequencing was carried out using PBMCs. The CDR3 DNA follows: TGTGCCAGCAGTGAAGATTGGGCAGGTCTCTATGGCTACACCTTC. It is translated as CASSEDWAGLYGYTF.